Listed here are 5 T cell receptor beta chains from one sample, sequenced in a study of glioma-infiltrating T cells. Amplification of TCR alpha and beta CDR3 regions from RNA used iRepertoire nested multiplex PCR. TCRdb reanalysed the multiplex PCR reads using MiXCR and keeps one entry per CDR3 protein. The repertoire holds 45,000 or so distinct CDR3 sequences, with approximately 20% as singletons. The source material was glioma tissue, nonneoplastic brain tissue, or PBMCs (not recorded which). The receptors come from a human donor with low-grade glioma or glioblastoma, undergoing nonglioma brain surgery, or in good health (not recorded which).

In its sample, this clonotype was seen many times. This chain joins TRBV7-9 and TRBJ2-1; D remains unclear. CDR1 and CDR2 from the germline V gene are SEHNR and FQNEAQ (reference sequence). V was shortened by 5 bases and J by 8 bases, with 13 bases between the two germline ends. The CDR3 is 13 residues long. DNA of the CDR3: TGTGCCAGCAGCCCTCCATCGGCCGATGAGCAGTTCTTC. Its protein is CASSPPSADEQFF.

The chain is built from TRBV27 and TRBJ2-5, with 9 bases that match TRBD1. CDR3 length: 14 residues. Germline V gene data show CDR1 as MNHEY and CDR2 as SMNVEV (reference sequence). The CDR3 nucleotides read TGTGTTAGCAGTTGGGACAGGGAACAAGAGACCCAGTACTTC. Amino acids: CVSSWDREQETQYF.

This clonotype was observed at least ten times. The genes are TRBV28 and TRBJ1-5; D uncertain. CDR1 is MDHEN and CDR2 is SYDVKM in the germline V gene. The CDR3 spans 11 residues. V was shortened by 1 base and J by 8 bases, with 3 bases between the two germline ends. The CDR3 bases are TGTGCCAGCAGTTTATTGGAGCCCCAGCATTTT. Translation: CASSLLEPQHF.

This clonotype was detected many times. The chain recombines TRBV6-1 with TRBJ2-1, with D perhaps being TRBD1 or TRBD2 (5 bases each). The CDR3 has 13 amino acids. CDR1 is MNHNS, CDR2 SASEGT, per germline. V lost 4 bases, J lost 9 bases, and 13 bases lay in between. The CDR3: CASSGVGVGEQFF. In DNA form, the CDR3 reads TGTGCCAGCAGTGGAGTGGGGGTCGGTGAGCAGTTCTTC.

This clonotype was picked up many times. The DNA for the CDR3 is TGCAGTGCTAGGGAGGTCGGCAAGAACTACGAGCAGTACTTC. Amino acid sequence: CSAREVGKNYEQYF. The genes are TRBV20-1 and TRBJ2-7; tentative D call: TRBD2 (5 bases). Trimming left V 3 bases short and J 3 bases short, with 15 bases between. Germline CDR1 DFQATT, CDR2 SNEGSKA (reference sequence). The CDR3 is 14 residues long.